This T cell receptor (beta chain) appears in the sequencing data of a study of neoadjuvant anti-PD-1 for oral cavity cancer. Looked up from germline, CDR1 is SGHAT and CDR2 is FQNNGV. Trimming took off 1 base at V and 6 bases at J, with 13 bases between the two ends. The CDR3 is 14 residues long. Produced via immunoSEQ multiplex PCR; TCRdb's table is partial and in-frame only. The table has approximately 12,000 clones, 64% seen once; the top ten hold under 7.5%. This chain connects TRBV11-2 to TRBJ2-7; D tentatively fits TRBD1 or TRBD2 (6 bases each). Material: tumor tissue, obtained before nivolumab (anti-PD-1) treatment. This receptor was taken from a person between 40 and 79 years old with oral cavity squamous cell carcinoma. The donor label of this sample is uncertain. CDR3 coding DNA: TGTGCCAGCAGCTTAGGTGGAGGGGGTGCCGAGCAGTACTTC. It codes for CASSLGGGGAEQYF.